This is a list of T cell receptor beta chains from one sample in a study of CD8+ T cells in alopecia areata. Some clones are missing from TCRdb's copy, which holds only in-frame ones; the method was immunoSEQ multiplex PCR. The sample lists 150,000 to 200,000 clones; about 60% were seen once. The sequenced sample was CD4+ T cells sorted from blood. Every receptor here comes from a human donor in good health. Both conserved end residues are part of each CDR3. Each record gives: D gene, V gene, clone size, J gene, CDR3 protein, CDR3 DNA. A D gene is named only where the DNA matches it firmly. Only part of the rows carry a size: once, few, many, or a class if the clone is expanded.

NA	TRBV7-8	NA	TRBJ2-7	CASSLGWQGGQYF	TGTGCCAGCAGCTTAGGGTGGCAGGGTGGGCAGTACTTC
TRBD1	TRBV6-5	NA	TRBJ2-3	CASTGGSTDTQYF	TGTGCCAGCACAGGGGGCAGCACAGATACGCAGTATTTT
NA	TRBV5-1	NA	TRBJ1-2	CASKYADPGYGYTF	TGCGCCAGCAAGTACGCCGATCCCGGTTATGGCTACACCTTC
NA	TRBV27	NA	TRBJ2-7	CASSLSLTGYEQYF	TGTGCCAGCAGTTTATCCCTCACTGGCTACGAGCAGTACTTC
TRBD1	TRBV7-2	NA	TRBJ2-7	CASSLGTGGAGTYEQYF	TGTGCCAGCAGCTTAGGGACAGGGGGCGCCGGAACCTACGAGCAGTACTTC
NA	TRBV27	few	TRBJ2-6	CASTSGPGSGANVLTF	TGTGCCAGCACTTCCGGACCGGGATCTGGGGCCAACGTCCTGACTTTC
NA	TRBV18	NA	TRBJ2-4	CASSPAAAAKNIQYF	TGTGCCAGCTCACCAGCGGCCGCAGCCAAAAACATTCAGTACTTC
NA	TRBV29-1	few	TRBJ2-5	CSTWAGLKETQYF	TGCAGCACGTGGGCAGGGTTAAAAGAGACCCAGTACTTC
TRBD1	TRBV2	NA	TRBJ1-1	CASSEGGQRSLF	TGTGCCAGCAGTGAAGGGGGACAGCGCAGTCTCTTT
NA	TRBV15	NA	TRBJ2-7	CATSSRLAGGVYEQYF	TGTGCCACCAGCTCACGCCTAGCAGGAGGGGTCTACGAGCAGTACTTC
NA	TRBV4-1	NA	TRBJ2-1	CASSQVFGFGNQQFF	TGCGCCAGCAGCCAAGTGTTCGGTTTTGGCAATCAGCAGTTCTTC